Here is one TCR beta chain with its context. This clone was seen a handful of times. Its target antigen remains unknown. The record has no base qualities; no much larger clone is one base away. From each donor, a single peripheral blood sample of 95 to 150 mL on average was drawn into heparinised tubes. A BD FACSAria II and a panel including CD45RO, CCR7, CD25, CD127, CD95 and CD27 were used to sort naive, central memory, regulatory and stem cell-like memory CD4+ T cells. Purity was above 95% for every sorted population. PBMCs were separated immediately by Lymphoprep density gradient centrifugation and were stained directly, without being cultured. So that batch effects would be minimized, each experiment stained and sorted samples in pairs, pairing one healthy donor with one patient. The entire amount of isolated RNA was reverse transcribed using the High Capacity cDNA Reverse Transcription Kit, so the sequenced TCRB transcripts were expressed ones. Deep immunoSEQ sequencing was performed on naive, central memory and regulatory T cell samples, with an average of around 3.5 million total reads per sample. Sorted cells were lysed in RLT buffer and RNA was extracted with DNase-treated RNeasy Micro or Mini kits, depending on cell number. Each cell subset was processed on its own to prevent cross-contamination, while patient and healthy donor samples were processed together. The immunoSEQ multiplex PCR was used to amplify TCRB sequences from cDNA, yielding 87-bp fragments that span the CDR3 region. The amplicons were sequenced using the Illumina HiSeq platform. The original methods were these. PCR bias was computationally corrected using synthetic template baselines, reads within Hamming distance 2 were collapsed, and singletons that could not be merged were discarded. Reads were aligned against IMGT to assign V, D and J genes, CDR3 length and insertions or deletions at six rearrangement sites. Within each subset, clonotype counts were normalized to sorted cell number, and only after that were true diversity and Gini coefficients computed with the tcR R package. The overlap coefficient, calculated on TCRB nucleotide sequences, was used to quantify repertoire sharing. The immuneACCESS repertoire file appears here via TCRdb, limited to in-frame rearrangements. These files lack a portion of the clones; in checked studies, under half of the deficit traces to unresolved V genes, and the cause of the others is not known. That table gives V, J and clone size, and the DNA gave D and trimming. For this sample there are some 240,000 clones; 9.5% to 13% appear just once. Together, the top ten hold 1% to 1.5% of the sample.

This sample was taken from a study of beta chain features in type 1 diabetes (dated by TCRdb to the late 2010s). Regarding the complete study: Mean age, gender distribution, total cell number and subset yield did not differ between patients and healthy donors. The study compared the TCRB repertoires of sorted circulating CD4+ T cell subsets in recently diagnosed type 1 diabetes patients with those in matched healthy donors. A total of 100 million to 140 million sorted cells were examined across all samples, and the number of cells per subset was strongly correlated with RNA yield. Naive and central memory subsets were obtained from all 28 donors, but regulatory and stem cell-like memory subsets were isolated from only 8 patients and roughly eight healthy donors. Broad study findings and their caveats: Because the HLA sub-analyses included only small numbers of individuals, any influence of HLA type on TCRB rearrangement was left unresolved. Naive, central memory and regulatory TCRB repertoires appeared to be more similar among patients than among healthy donors. Because cDNA rather than genomic DNA was sequenced, highly expressing activated cells could have been over-represented, although no difference in activation and CD3 levels was found between groups. Type 1 diabetes patients showed a moderate but significant shortening of TCRB CDR3 length in all four CD4+ subsets. Patients with type 1 diabetes made fewer insertions and deleted more nucleotides at VDJ recombination sites, implying thymic rearrangement abnormalities. PCR may preferentially amplify shorter templates, but because patient and control samples were amplified and corrected together, any resulting skew would affect both groups equally.

The sequence was obtained from a man between 18 and 29 years old in good health. The material sequenced was central memory CD4+ T cells from blood.

The CDR3 is CSVPSAEYGEAQYF. The nucleotides read TGCAGCGTTCCATCCGCCGAATACGGGGAGGCCCAGTACTTC. The chain couples TRBV29-1 to TRBJ2-5, and possibly TRBD2, on 6 matching bases. The CDR1 and CDR2 encoded by the germline V gene are SQVTM and ANQGSEA. V is reduced by 5 bases and J by 9 bases, leaving a spacing of 22 bases between them. The CDR3 runs 14 residues from the cysteine to the phenylalanine. Only CDR3 DNA remains: 42 bases, in frame from the first base.